The 16 T cell receptor beta chains presented below share a single source sample, sequenced in a study of blood T cell repertoires in COVID-19. Method: immunoSEQ multiplex PCR; TCRdb's copy keeps in-frame clones and lacks some. The sample has about 160,000 clones; about 88% are singletons. The sequenced sample was PBMCs or T cells enriched from blood (not recorded which). These receptors originate from a man over 45 who had recovered from COVID-19.

The chain uses TRBV12-5 and TRBJ2-5; 7 bases agree with TRBD2. V was clipped by 0 bases and J by 5 bases; unmatched bases: 0. Germline V CDR1 and CDR2: LGHNT, FRNRAP. The CDR3 has 13 residues. CDR3 nucleotides: TGTGCTAGTGGTTTGGTCGGGGGGGAGACCCAGTACTTC. Its protein is CASGLVGGETQYF.

The V and J genes are TRBV7-3 and TRBJ2-1; D uncertain. The CDR3 sequence is 13 residues long. In germline, CDR1 is SGHTA, CDR2 FQGTGA. Trimming removed 5 bases at V and 6 bases at J, with 11 bases between. For the CDR3, the DNA is TGTGCCAGCAGCACCCGCAGGTCCAATGAGCAGTTCTTC. Protein product: CASSTRRSNEQFF. Full variable domain (missing parts from reference TRBV7-3 and TRBJ2-1): GAGVSQTPSNKVTEKGKYVELRCDPISGHTALYWYRQSLGQGPEFLIYFQGTGAADDSGLPNDRFFAVRPEGSVSTLKIQRTERGDSAVYLCASSTRRSNEQFFGPGTRLTVL.

The chain uses TRBV25-1 and TRBJ2-2; 11 bases align to TRBD2. The CDR3 extends over 15 amino acids. Losses at the gene ends were 8 bases for V and 5 bases for J; bases not matched to a gene: 7. The germline V gene encodes CDR1 MGHDK and CDR2 SYGVNS. The CDR3 DNA sequence: TGTGCCAGCCATAGCGGGGGGGCCCCTACCGGGGAGCTGTTTTTT. It encodes CASHSGGAPTGELFF.

The CDR3 nucleotides are TGTGCCAGCAGCCCTCATAATTCACCCCTCCACTTT. This gives the protein CASSPHNSPLHF. The chain joins TRBV28 to TRBJ1-6; no firm D call. The ends were cut back, 6 bases at V and 5 bases at J, with 5 bases in the middle. This CDR3 has 12 amino acids. The V gene's germline CDR1 is MDHEN and CDR2 SYDVKM.

V gene TRBV4-3 combines with J gene TRBJ1-4, with 7 bases fitting TRBD1. Germline assignment: CDR1 LGHNA and CDR2 YSLEER. V was clipped by 0 bases and J by 8 bases; unmatched bases: 9. The CDR3 has 16 residues. CDR3 sequence (DNA): TGCGCCAGCAGCCAAGAAGGGAGGACAGGTAGCGAAAAACTGTTTTTT. Its protein product is CASSQEGRTGSEKLFF.

The CDR3 region has the DNA TGTGCCAGCAGTGTCGGACAGGGCTACGAGCAGTACTTC. It encodes CASSVGQGYEQYF. The J gene is TRBJ2-7, the V gene TRBV25-1; 8 nucleotides line up with TRBD1. The CDR3 is 13 amino acids. Germline loops: CDR1 MGHDK, CDR2 SYGVNS. V gave up 4 bases and J gave up 3 bases; unmatched junction bases: 2.

This clone turned up a few times. V gene TRBV4-1 combines with J gene TRBJ1-2; 7 nucleotides match TRBD1. CDR1 is MGHRA, CDR2 YSYEKL, per germline. V was pared by 0 bases and J by 8 bases, with 15 bases of the junction left unmatched. CDR3 size: 17 residues. The CDR3 region is CASSQDRRQGLALGYTF. In DNA, the CDR3 is TGCGCCAGCAGCCAAGATCGTCGACAGGGCCTCGCTTTGGGCTACACCTTC.

The J gene is TRBJ1-6, the V gene TRBV5-4; 7 nucleotides line up with TRBD1. Germline CDR1 and CDR2: SGHNT and YYREEE (reference sequence). Trimming at V came to 4 bases and at J to 0 bases, leaving 4 bases not matched to a gene. The CDR3 is 16 residues long. In nucleotides, the CDR3 is TGTGCCAGCAGCCCCGGACAGGCCTCCTATAATTCACCCCTCCACTTT. Its protein is CASSPGQASYNSPLHF.

The chain uses TRBV6-5 and TRBJ2-5; tentative D call: TRBD1 (5 bases). This CDR3 comprises 12 residues. The germline gives CDR1 MNHEY, CDR2 SVGAGI. Trimming cost V 6 bases and J 2 bases, with 7 bases left between them. CDR3 amino acids: CASSQGQETQYF. The CDR3 nucleotides are TGTGCCAGCAGCCAGGGTCAAGAGACCCAGTACTTC.

This clone was seen only a few times. The genes are TRBV11-3 and TRBJ1-1; perhaps TRBD1 as D (5 bases). CDR1 is SGHNT and CDR2 is YENEEA in the germline V gene. The V end was cut by 5 bases, the J end by 4 bases, with 17 bases between. The CDR3 spans 15 residues. The chain's CDR3 is CASSTLGGSVTEAFF. The CDR3 DNA reads as TGTGCCAGCAGCACTTTGGGGGGGTCGGTCACTGAAGCTTTCTTT.

The gene calls are TRBV27 and TRBJ1-1; D is unresolved. V was pared by 3 bases and J by 5 bases, with 13 bases between. Germline values: CDR1 MNHEY, CDR2 SMNVEV (reference sequence). The CDR3 totals 14 residues. The CDR3 bases are TGTGCCAGCAGTTTTTCGGGAATGAGGACTGAAGCTTTCTTT. The encoded protein is CASSFSGMRTEAFF.

The CDR3 bases are TGTGCCAGCAGCGCGTACCGGGGGGGTACTGAAGCTTTCTTT. Translated: CASSAYRGGTEAFF. The chain uses TRBV9 and TRBJ1-1, with D perhaps TRBD1 (5 bases). Trimming pared 3 bases from V and 5 bases from J, leaving 14 bases between. This CDR3 spans 14 amino acids. Germline values: CDR1 SGDLS, CDR2 YYNGEE.

This clone showed up just a few times. The J gene is TRBJ1-2, the V gene TRBV7-9; D possibly corresponds to TRBD1 (6 bases). Germline CDR1 is SEHNR and CDR2 is FQNEAQ (reference sequence). The germline V and J ends were trimmed by 4 bases and 8 bases, with 20 bases remaining between them. This CDR3 contains 15 residues. The CDR3 coding sequence is TGTGCCAGCAGCTCTCAGCGGACAGCTATGAGGGGCTACACCTTC. Translated, it gives CASSSQRTAMRGYTF.

In regard to this clone: One junction end disagrees with the germline gene, perhaps due to a read error. The CDR3 is CASNLEFGGGAPITYNEQFF. In nucleotides, the CDR3 is TGTGCCAGCAACTTAGAGTTCGGCGGGGGGGCGCCAATAACGTACAATGAGCAGTTCTTC. The chain employs TRBV11-2 and TRBJ2-1; 9 bases agree with TRBD2. CDR3 length equals 20 residues. Germline-derived CDR1 and CDR2 are SGHAT and FQNNGV.

This clone was counted once. The chain recombines TRBV3-1 (or the pseudogene TRBV3-2) with TRBJ1-2; 7 bases agree with TRBD1. CDR1 and CDR2 from the germline V gene are LGHDT and YNNKEL (reference sequence). J lost 8 bases, V lost 1 base, and 1 base had no gene match. The CDR3 is 12 amino acids. CDR3 sequence reads: CASSQGQGGYTF. CDR3 nucleotides: TGTGCCAGCAGCCAAGGACAGGGCGGCTACACCTTC.

The chain employs TRBV9 and TRBJ1-4, with 8 bases identical to TRBD1. Trimming removed 3 bases from V and 7 bases from J; junction bases left unmatched: 5. The CDR3 spans 14 residues. Germline lookup yields CDR1 SGDLS and CDR2 YYNGEE. The CDR3 DNA is TGTGCCAGCAGCGCCGGACAGGGTTTTGAAAAACTGTTTTTT. It is translated as CASSAGQGFEKLFF.